A selection of T cell receptor beta chains follows, all from one sample in a study of blood T cell repertoires in COVID-19. TCRdb's copy holds only in-frame clones and misses some; the assay was immunoSEQ multiplex PCR. The table lists 250,000 to 350,000 clones, 85% of them singletons, with around 4.2% in the top ten. Input material: peripheral blood. Every receptor here comes from a woman between 50 and 59 years old with active or convalescent COVID-19. The CDR3 runs from the conserved cysteine through the conserved F or W. Fields, in order: D gene, V gene, clone size, J gene, CDR3 protein, CDR3 DNA. A D gene is named only where the DNA matches it firmly. A clone size is listed for some rows: how often the clone was seen (once, few, many), or a class if it is expanded.

>NA|TRBV6-5|NA|TRBJ1-1
CASSTTGNTEAFF
TGTGCCAGCAGTACGACAGGAAACACTGAAGCTTTCTTT
>TRBD2|TRBV3-1/TRBV3-2|once|TRBJ2-7
CASSQDLRGRASYEQYF
TGTGCCAGCAGCCAAGATCTTCGGGGGAGGGCCTCCTACGAGCAGTACTTC
>NA|TRBV20-1|few|TRBJ1-1
CSAAGGTEAFF
TGCAGTGCTGCGGGTGGCACTGAAGCTTTCTTT
>NA|TRBV7-9|NA|TRBJ1-1
CASSPVLSDTEAFF
TGTGCCAGCAGCCCGGTCCTATCCGACACTGAAGCTTTCTTT
>TRBD2|TRBV18|NA|TRBJ2-2
CASSPTLAGNTGELFF
TGTGCCAGCTCACCGACACTAGCGGGGAACACCGGGGAGCTGTTTTTT
>NA|TRBV2|NA|TRBJ1-5
CASAPGPQPQHF
TGTGCCAGCGCACCAGGGCCCCAGCCCCAGCATTTT
>TRBD2|TRBV5-1|NA|TRBJ2-1
CASSLLRLAAYNEQFF
TGCGCCAGCAGCTTGCTGCGACTAGCGGCATACAATGAGCAGTTCTTC
>NA|TRBV28|NA|TRBJ1-4
CASSSTPGSNEKLFF
TGTGCCAGCAGTTCTACCCCGGGGTCTAATGAAAAACTGTTTTTT
>TRBD1|TRBV27|NA|TRBJ2-5
CASSLRTGGLQETQYF
TGTGCCAGCAGTCTCCGGACAGGGGGGTTGCAAGAGACCCAGTACTTC
>TRBD1|TRBV5-1|NA|TRBJ2-7
CASRLMDRVSYEQYF
TGCGCCAGCAGACTCATGGACAGGGTCTCCTACGAGCAGTACTTC
>NA|TRBV12-3/TRBV12-4|NA|TRBJ1-1
CASRYNSNTEAFF
TGTGCCAGCAGGTACAATTCGAACACTGAAGCTTTCTTT
>NA|TRBV7-2|NA|TRBJ2-3
CASSFTGGTDTQYF
TGTGCCAGCAGCTTTACGGGAGGCACAGATACGCAGTATTTT
>TRBD2|TRBV11-1|NA|TRBJ2-1
CASSLGLAGGNEQFF
TGTGCCAGCAGCTTGGGACTAGCGGGAGGGAATGAGCAGTTCTTC
>NA|TRBV30|NA|TRBJ1-6
CAWAAGNSPLHF
TGTGCCTGGGCGGCAGGGAATTCACCCCTCCACTTT
>NA|TRBV6-5|NA|TRBJ2-4
CASTLDLAKNIQYF
TGTGCCAGCACCCTCGACTTAGCCAAAAACATTCAGTACTTC
>NA|TRBV5-1|once|TRBJ2-1
CASSLGVINEQFF
TGCGCCAGCAGCTTGGGAGTTATCAATGAGCAGTTCTTC
>TRBD1|TRBV2|few|TRBJ1-4
CASRGQGSGTNEKLFF
TGTGCCAGCAGGGGACAGGGATCCGGGACTAATGAAAAACTGTTTTTT
>NA|TRBV5-1|NA|TRBJ2-7
CASRVRTSPEYEQYF
TGCGCCAGCAGGGTCAGGACAAGCCCTGAATACGAGCAGTACTTC
>NA|TRBV2|NA|TRBJ1-2
CASSPGYYGYTF
TGTGCCAGCAGTCCGGGGTACTATGGCTACACCTTC
>TRBD2|TRBV6-1|NA|TRBJ2-5
CASSEKVAGYQETQYF
TGTGCCAGCAGTGAAAAGGTAGCGGGGTACCAAGAGACCCAGTACTTC
>NA|TRBV4-1|NA|TRBJ1-1
CASRQNREETEAFF
TGCGCCAGCCGCCAGAACAGGGAAGAAACTGAAGCTTTCTTT
>TRBD1|TRBV28|NA|TRBJ1-6
CASSRRTGYNSPLHF
TGTGCCAGCAGCCGTAGGACAGGCTATAATTCACCCCTCCACTTT
>TRBD2|TRBV5-3|NA|TRBJ2-5
CARSRGTSGRQEETQYF
TGTGCCAGAAGCAGGGGGACTAGCGGGAGGCAAGAAGAGACCCAGTACTTC
>TRBD2|TRBV3-1/TRBV3-2|NA|TRBJ2-3
CASSQLVGEGGVSDTQYF
TGTGCCAGCAGCCAGCTAGTGGGGGAGGGAGGCGTTTCAGATACGCAGTATTTT
>TRBD1|TRBV7-9|once|TRBJ1-2
CASSLTGGGYGYTF
TGTGCCAGCAGCCTCACAGGGGGCGGCTATGGCTACACCTTC
>TRBD2|TRBV3-1/TRBV3-2|NA|TRBJ2-3
CASSRGLAGAKDTQYF
TGTGCCAGCAGCCGGGGACTAGCGGGAGCGAAGGATACGCAGTATTTT
>NA|TRBV5-5|few|TRBJ2-7
CASSMGDRFMDEQYF
TGTGCCAGCAGCATGGGCGACAGGTTCATGGACGAGCAGTACTTC
>TRBD2|TRBV7-8|NA|TRBJ2-7
CASSSGLVEYEQYF
TGTGCCAGCAGCTCTGGACTAGTTGAGTACGAGCAGTACTTC
>TRBD1|TRBV28|NA|TRBJ1-1
CASSFNQGGMTEAFF
TGTGCCAGCAGTTTTAACCAGGGGGGCATGACTGAAGCTTTCTTT
>NA|TRBV7-8|NA|TRBJ2-7
CASSPSSSYEQYF
TGTGCCAGCAGCCCCTCTTCGTCGTACGAGCAGTACTTC
>TRBD2|TRBV4-2|NA|TRBJ2-1
CASSQAPPLADLTYNEQFF
TGTGCCAGCAGCCAAGCCCCCCCCCTAGCGGACCTAACGTACAATGAGCAGTTCTTC
>NA|TRBV6-5|once|TRBJ1-2
CASTTGPLPNYGYTF
TGTGCCAGCACCACAGGGCCCCTTCCTAACTATGGCTACACCTTC
>NA|TRBV3-1/TRBV3-2|NA|TRBJ1-6
CASSLGLPGSLNSPLHF
TGTGCCAGCAGTCTGGGACTGCCAGGATCCCTTAATTCACCCCTCCACTTT
>NA|TRBV21-1|once|TRBJ1-2
CASSGRDRGRHENYGYTF
TGTGCCAGCAGCGGCCGGGACAGGGGCCGCCACGAAAACTATGGCTACACCTTC
>TRBD1|TRBV5-6|NA|TRBJ1-6
CASSFYQDRGNSPLHF
TGTGCCAGCAGCTTCTACCAAGACAGGGGTAATTCACCCCTCCACTTT
>NA|TRBV6-2/TRBV6-3|NA|TRBJ1-1
CASSYSSENTEAFF
TGTGCCAGCAGTTACTCGTCAGAGAACACTGAAGCTTTCTTT
>NA|TRBV28|NA|TRBJ1-5
CASSSVRFREPQHF
TGTGCCAGCAGTTCGGTAAGATTCAGGGAGCCCCAGCATTTT
>NA|TRBV21-1|once|TRBJ1-1
CASVPGIMNTEAFF
TGTGCCAGCGTCCCAGGAATCATGAACACTGAAGCTTTCTTT
>NA|TRBV7-9|NA|TRBJ1-1
CASSPPGNTEAFF
TGTGCCAGCAGCCCTCCCGGGAACACTGAAGCTTTCTTT
>NA|TRBV7-7|NA|TRBJ2-3
CASSPGGQADTQYF
TGTGCTAGCAGCCCAGGGGGGCAGGCAGATACGCAGTATTTT
>TRBD1|TRBV5-1|NA|TRBJ1-6
CASSSTGGSYNSPLHF
TGCGCCAGCAGCTCGACAGGGGGCTCCTATAATTCACCCCTCCACTTT
>NA|TRBV27|NA|TRBJ1-1
CASSLDRLNTEAFF
TGTGCCAGCAGTTTAGACAGGTTGAACACTGAAGCTTTCTTT
>NA|TRBV11-2|NA|TRBJ2-1
CASSLDRYNEQFF
TGTGCCAGCAGCTTAGATCGTTACAATGAGCAGTTCTTC
>TRBD2|TRBV5-5|NA|TRBJ2-1
CASSPGLAGGRSNEQFF
TGTGCCAGCAGCCCGGGACTAGCGGGAGGCCGATCCAATGAGCAGTTCTTC
>NA|TRBV5-1|NA|TRBJ2-7
CASSSGTGQYF
TGCGCCAGCAGCTCAGGCACCGGGCAGTACTTC
>NA|TRBV6-1|NA|TRBJ2-2
CASSEIGGAGELFF
TGTGCCAGCAGTGAAATCGGGGGAGCGGGGGAGCTGTTTTTT
>NA|TRBV14|NA|TRBJ1-6
CASSQGGQGFSPLHF
TGTGCCAGCAGCCAAGGTGGGCAGGGCTTTTCACCCCTCCACTTT
>NA|TRBV2|NA|TRBJ2-7
CASSVDSTARTYEQYF
TGTGCCAGCAGTGTAGATTCGACAGCCAGAACCTACGAGCAGTACTTC
>TRBD1|TRBV7-8|NA|TRBJ1-2
CASSFRDRGLKMGYTF
TGTGCCAGCAGCTTCCGGGACAGGGGATTGAAAATGGGCTACACCTTC
>NA|TRBV5-6|NA|TRBJ2-5
CASSLRGGRETQYF
TGTGCCAGCAGCTTGAGGGGGGGCCGAGAGACCCAGTACTTC
>TRBD1|TRBV5-1|few|TRBJ1-1
CASSGRTGGNEAFF
TGCGCCAGCAGTGGAAGGACAGGGGGCAATGAAGCTTTCTTT
>NA|TRBV7-3|NA|TRBJ2-6
CASSKGAGTVSGANVLTF
TGTGCCAGCAGCAAGGGGGCGGGAACTGTCTCTGGGGCCAACGTCCTGACTTTC